This entry is about one T cell receptor beta chain. Its cognate antigen is unknown. The sample originates from a study of response to subunit inactivated influenza vaccine. The study, taken as a whole, reports: The study's authors posited that every seasonal influenza vaccination enlists few new T cells.

TCRdb re-analysed the RT-PCR reads in MiXCR, keeping a single row per CDR3 protein. The sample lists about 650,000 distinct CDR3 sequences; roughly 14% were seen once. V shed 1 base and J 5 bases; nucleotides not matched to a gene: 2. The CDR3 runs to 15 residues. In germline, CDR1 is KGHSH, CDR2 LQKENI. This chain uses TRBV18 with TRBJ1-6, with TRBD1 matching over 7 bases. The origin of this receptor is a man aged 50-59 years who received an inactivated influenza vaccine. Sequencing used PBMCs from blood, obtained 11 to 12 days after vaccination. The CDR3 protein is CASSPRQGDNSPLHF. The CDR3 DNA reads TGTGCCAGCTCACCACGGCAGGGGGATAATTCACCCCTCCACTTT.